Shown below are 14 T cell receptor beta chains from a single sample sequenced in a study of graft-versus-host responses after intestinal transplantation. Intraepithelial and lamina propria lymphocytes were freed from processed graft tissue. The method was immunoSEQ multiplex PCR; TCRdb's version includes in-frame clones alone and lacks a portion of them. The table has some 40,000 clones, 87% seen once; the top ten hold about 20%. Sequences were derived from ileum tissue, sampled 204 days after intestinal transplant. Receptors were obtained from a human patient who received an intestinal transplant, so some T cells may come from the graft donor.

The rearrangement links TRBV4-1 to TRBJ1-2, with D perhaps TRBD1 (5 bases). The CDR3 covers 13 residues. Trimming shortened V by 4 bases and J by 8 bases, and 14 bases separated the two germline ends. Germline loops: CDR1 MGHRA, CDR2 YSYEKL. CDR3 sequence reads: CASSRLGGEGYTF. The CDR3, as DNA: TGCGCCAGCAGCCGTCTGGGGGGAGAAGGCTACACCTTC.

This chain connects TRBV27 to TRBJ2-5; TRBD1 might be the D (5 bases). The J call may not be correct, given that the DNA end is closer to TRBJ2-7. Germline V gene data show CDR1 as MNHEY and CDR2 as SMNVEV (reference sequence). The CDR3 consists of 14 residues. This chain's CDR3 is CASSLWGGSYEQYF. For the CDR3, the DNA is TGTGCCAGCAGTTTGTGGGGCGGCTCCTACGAGCAGTACTTC.

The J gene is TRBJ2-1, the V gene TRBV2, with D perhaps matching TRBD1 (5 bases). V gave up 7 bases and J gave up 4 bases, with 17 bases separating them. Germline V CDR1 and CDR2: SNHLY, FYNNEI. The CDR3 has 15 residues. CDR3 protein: CASTSQGGPYNEQFF. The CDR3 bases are TGTGCCAGCACCTCTCAGGGTGGCCCTTACAATGAGCAGTTCTTC.

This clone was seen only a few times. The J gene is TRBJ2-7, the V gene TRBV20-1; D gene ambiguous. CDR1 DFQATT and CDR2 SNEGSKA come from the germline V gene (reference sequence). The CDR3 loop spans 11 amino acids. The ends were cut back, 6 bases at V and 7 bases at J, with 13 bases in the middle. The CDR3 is CSALWGWEQYF. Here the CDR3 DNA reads TGCAGTGCACTCTGGGGTTGGGAGCAGTACTTC.

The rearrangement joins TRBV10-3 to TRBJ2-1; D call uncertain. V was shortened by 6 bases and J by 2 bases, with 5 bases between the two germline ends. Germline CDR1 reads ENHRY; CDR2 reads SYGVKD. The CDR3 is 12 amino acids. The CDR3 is CAIRGTYNEQFF. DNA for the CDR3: TGTGCCATCAGGGGGACCTACAATGAGCAGTTCTTC.

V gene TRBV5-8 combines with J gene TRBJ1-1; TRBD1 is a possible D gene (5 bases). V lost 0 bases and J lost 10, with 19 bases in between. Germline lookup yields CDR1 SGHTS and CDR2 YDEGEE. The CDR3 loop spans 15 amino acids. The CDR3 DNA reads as TGTGCCAGCAGCTTGGCCGCGGGGGGGTTTGTTGGAGCTTTCTTT. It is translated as CASSLAAGGFVGAFF.

The DNA of the CDR3 is TGCAGCGTAAAGAGAGCGGGGGTCACAGATACGCAGTATTTT. This sequence encodes CSVKRAGVTDTQYF. The chain uses TRBV29-1 and TRBJ2-3, with 8 bases matching TRBD2. V shed 6 bases, J shed 2 bases, and the junction held 7 bases outside the gene matches. The CDR3 is made up of 14 amino acids. CDR1 and CDR2 from the germline V gene are SQVTM and ANQGSEA.

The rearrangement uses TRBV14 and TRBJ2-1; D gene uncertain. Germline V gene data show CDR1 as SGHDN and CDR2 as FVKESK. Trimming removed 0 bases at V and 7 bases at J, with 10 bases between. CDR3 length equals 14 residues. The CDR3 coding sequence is TGTGCCAGCAGCCAAGATTGGGCCTTAAATGAGCAGTTCTTC. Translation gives CASSQDWALNEQFF.

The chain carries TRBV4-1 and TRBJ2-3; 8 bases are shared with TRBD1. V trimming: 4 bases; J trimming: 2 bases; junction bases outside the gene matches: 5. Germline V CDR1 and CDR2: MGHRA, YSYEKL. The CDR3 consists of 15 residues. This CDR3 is CASSLGQGHTDTQYF. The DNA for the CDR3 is TGCGCCAGCAGCCTAGGACAGGGCCACACAGATACGCAGTATTTT.

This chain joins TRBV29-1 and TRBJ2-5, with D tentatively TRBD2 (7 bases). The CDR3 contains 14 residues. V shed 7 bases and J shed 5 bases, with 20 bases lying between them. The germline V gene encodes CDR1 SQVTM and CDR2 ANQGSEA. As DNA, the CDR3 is TGCAGCGCCTTCCTCGCGGGGGCGGGGGAGACCCAGTACTTC. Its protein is CSAFLAGAGETQYF. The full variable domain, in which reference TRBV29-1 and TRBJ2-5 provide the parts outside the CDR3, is SAVISQKPSRDICQRGTSLTIQCQVDSQVTMMFWYRQQPGQSLTLIATANQGSEATYESGFVIDKFPISRPNLTFSTLTVSNMSPEDSSIYLCSAFLAGAGETQYFGPGTRLLVL.

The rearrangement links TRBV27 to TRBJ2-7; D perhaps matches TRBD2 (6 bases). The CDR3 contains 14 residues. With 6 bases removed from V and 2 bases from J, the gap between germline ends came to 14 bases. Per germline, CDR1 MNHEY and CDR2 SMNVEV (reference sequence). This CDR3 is CASRPTSSTYEQYF. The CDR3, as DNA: TGTGCCAGCAGACCGACTAGTTCGACCTACGAGCAGTACTTC.

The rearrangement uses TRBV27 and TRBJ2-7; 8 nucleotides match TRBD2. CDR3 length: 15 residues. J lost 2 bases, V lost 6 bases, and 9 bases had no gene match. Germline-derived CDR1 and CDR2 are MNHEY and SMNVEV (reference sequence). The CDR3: CASSPMKAGAYEQYF. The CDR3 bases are TGTGCCAGCAGCCCCATGAAAGCGGGGGCCTACGAGCAGTACTTC.

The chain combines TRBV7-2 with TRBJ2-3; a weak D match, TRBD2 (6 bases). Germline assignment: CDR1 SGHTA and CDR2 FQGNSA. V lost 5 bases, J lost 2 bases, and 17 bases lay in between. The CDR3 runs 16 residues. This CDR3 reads CASSLRGSGFTDTQYF. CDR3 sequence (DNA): TGTGCCAGCAGCCTTAGGGGTAGCGGATTCACAGATACGCAGTATTTT.

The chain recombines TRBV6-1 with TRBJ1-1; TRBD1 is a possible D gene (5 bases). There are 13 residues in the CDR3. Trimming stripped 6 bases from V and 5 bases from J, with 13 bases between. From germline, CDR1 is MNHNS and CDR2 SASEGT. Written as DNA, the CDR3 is TGTGCCAGCAGCCCGGTTGGGGGGACTGAAGCTTTCTTT. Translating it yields CASSPVGGTEAFF.